This TCR beta chain came from a study of T cell changes during pregnancy in multiple sclerosis. Clones were sequenced by immunoSEQ multiplex PCR, and TCRdb holds only the in-frame ones, with some missing. The table has 46,000 or so clones, 85% to 95% seen once; the top ten hold roughly 3.8%. CDR1 SEHNR and CDR2 FQNEAQ come from the germline V gene (reference sequence). V was shortened by 4 bases and J by 0 bases, with 22 bases between the two germline ends. The CDR3 runs to 18 residues. The chain has TRBV7-9 and TRBJ2-7; D perhaps matches TRBD1 (6 bases). The sequence came from a female donor with multiple sclerosis, enrolled in a pregnancy study. This specimen was CD8+ T cells from peripheral blood mononuclear cells, taken after pregnancy. CDR3 sequence (DNA): TGTGCCAGCAGCTCCCCCAAGGCACAGGGTGTCCTCTCCTACGAGCAGTACTTC. This codes for CASSSPKAQGVLSYEQYF. Full variable domain (rest looked up from reference TRBV7-9 and TRBJ2-7): DTGVSQNPRHKITKRGQNVTFRCDPISEHNRLYWYRQTLGQGPEFLTYFQNEAQLEKSRLLSDRFSAERPKGSFSTLEIQRTEQGDSAMYLCASSSPKAQGVLSYEQYFGPGTRLTVT.